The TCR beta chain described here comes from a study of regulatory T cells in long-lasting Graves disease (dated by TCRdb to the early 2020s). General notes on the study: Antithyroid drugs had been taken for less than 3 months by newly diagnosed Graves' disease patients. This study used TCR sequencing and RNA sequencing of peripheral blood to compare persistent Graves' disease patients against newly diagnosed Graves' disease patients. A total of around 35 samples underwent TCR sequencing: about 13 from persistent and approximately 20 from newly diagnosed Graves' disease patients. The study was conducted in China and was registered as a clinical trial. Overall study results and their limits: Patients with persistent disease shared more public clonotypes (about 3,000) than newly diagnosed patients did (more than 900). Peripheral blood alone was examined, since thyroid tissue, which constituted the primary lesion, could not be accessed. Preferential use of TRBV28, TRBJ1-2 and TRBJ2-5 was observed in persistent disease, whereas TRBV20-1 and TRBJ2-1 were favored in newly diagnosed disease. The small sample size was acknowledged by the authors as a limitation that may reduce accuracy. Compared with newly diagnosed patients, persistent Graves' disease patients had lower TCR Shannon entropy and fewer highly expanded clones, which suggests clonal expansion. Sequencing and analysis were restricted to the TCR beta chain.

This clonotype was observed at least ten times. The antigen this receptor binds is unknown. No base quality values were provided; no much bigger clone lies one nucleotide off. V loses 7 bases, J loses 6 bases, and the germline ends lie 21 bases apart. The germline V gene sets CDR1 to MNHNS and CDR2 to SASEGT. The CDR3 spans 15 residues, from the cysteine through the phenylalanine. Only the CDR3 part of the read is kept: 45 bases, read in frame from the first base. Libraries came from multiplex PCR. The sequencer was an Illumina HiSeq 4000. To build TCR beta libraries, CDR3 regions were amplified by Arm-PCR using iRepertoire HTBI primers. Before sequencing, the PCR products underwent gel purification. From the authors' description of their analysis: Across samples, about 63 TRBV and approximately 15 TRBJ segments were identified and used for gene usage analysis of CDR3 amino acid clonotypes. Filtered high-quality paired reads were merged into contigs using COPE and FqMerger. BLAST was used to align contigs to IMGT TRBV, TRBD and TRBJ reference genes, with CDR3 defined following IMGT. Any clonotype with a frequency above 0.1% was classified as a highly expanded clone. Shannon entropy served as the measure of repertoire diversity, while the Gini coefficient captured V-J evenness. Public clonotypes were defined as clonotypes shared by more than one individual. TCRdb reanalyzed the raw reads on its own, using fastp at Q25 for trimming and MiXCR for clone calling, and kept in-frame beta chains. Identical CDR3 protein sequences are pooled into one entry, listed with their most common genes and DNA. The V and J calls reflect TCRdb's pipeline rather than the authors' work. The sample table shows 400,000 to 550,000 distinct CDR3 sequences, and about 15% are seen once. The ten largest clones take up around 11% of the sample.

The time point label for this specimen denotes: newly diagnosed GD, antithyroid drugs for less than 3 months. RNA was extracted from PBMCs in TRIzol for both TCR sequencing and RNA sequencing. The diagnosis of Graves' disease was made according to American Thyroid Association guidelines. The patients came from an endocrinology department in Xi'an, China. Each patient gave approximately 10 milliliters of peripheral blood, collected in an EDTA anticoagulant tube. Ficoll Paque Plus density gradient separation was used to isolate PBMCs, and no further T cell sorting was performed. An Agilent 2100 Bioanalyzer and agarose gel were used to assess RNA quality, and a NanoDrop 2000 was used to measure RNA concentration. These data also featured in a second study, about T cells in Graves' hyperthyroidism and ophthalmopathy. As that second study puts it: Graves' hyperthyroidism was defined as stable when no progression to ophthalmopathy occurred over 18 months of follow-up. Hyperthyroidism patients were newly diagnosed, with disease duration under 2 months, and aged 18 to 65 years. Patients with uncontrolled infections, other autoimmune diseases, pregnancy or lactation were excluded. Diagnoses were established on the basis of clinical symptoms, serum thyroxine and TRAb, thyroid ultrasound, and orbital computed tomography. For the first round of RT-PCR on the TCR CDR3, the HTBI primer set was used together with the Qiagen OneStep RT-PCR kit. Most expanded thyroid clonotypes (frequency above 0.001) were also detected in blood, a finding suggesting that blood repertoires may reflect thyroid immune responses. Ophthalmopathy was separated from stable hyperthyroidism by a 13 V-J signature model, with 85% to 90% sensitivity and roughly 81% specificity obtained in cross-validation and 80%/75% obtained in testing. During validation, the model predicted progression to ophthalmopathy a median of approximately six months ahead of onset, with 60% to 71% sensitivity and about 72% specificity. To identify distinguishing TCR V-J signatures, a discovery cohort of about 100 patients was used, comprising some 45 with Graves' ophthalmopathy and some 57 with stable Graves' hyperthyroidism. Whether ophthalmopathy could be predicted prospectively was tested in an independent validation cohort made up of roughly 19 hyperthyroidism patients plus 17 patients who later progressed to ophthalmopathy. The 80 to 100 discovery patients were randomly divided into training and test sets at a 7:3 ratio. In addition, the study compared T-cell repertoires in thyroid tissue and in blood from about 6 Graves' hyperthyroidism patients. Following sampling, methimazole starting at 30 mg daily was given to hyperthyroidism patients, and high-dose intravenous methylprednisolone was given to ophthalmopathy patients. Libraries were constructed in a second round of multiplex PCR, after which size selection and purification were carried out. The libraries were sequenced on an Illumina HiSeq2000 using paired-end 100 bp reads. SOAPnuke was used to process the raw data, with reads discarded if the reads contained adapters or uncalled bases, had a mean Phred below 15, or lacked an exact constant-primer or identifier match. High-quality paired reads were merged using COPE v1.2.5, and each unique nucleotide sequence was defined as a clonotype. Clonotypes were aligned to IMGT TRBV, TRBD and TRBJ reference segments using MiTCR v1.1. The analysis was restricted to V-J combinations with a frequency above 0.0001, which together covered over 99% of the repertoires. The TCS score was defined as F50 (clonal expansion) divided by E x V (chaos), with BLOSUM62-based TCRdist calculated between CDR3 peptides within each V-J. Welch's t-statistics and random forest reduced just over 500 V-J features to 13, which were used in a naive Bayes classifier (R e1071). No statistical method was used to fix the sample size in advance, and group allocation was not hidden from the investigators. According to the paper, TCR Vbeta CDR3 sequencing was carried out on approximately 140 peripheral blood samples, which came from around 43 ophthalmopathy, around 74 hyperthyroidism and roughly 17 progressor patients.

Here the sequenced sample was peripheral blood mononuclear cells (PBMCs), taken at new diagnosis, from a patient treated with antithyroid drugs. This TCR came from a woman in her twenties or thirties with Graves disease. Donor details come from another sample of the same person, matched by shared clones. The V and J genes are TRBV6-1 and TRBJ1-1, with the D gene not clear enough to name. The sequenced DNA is TGTGCCAGCATCTCCCCGGACTGGGGTGGGGCTGAAGCTTTCTTT. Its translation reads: CASISPDWGGAEAFF.